This T cell receptor (beta chain) was identified in a study of shared clonotypes between healthy human individuals. Study-wide background: A donor's plate count was three for CD4 naive and three for CD4 memory; CD8 naive had two and CD8 memory one.

In the sorted-subset replicate PCRs, 200 ng DNA, 25,000 to 35,000 T cell genomes, was used. Here immunoSEQ multiplex PCR was the method, and the copy in TCRdb shows in-frame clones only, minus some. This sample has a few hundred thousand clones, with around 95% found just once. V was pared by 7 bases and J by 4 bases, with 15 bases of the junction left unmatched. This CDR3 comprises 18 residues. Germline values: CDR1 SEHNR, CDR2 FQNEAQ (reference sequence). Naive CD8 cells were CD45RO-negative, positively selected for CCR7, excluding terminally differentiated effector memory CD45RA+ cells. The chain employs TRBV7-9 and TRBJ2-3, with TRBD2 matching 12 bases. The sequenced sample was naive CD8+ T cells sorted from blood. The source of this sequence is a woman in her twenties or thirties in good health. The CDR3 is CASTTRTSGGLGADTQYF. The CDR3 nucleotides are TGTGCCAGCACCACAAGAACTAGCGGGGGGTTAGGGGCAGATACGCAGTATTTT.